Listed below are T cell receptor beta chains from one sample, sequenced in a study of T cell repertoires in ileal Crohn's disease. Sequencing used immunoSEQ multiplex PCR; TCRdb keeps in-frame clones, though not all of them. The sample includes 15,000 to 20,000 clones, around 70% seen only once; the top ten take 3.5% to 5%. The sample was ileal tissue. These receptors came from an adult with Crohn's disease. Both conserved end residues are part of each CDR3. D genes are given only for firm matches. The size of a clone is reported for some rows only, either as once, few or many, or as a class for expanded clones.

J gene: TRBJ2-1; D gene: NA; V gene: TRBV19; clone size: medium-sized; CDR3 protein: CASSQARGGSYNEQFF; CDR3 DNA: TGTGCCAGTAGTCAGGCAAGGGGTGGCTCCTACAATGAGCAGTTCTTC
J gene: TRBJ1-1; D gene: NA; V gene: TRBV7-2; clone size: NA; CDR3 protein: CASSLGGYVTEAFF; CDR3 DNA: TGTGCCAGCAGTCTAGGGGGATACGTCACTGAAGCTTTCTTT
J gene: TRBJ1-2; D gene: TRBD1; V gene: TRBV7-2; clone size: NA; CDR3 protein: CASSPTGQYYGYTF; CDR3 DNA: TGTGCCAGCAGCCCGACAGGGCAATACTATGGCTACACCTTC
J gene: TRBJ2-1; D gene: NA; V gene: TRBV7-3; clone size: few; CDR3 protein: CASSLEPREEQFF; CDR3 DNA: TGTGCCAGCAGCTTAGAGCCTCGGGAGGAGCAGTTCTTC
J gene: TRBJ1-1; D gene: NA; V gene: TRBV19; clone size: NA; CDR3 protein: CASSIGKGNTEAFF; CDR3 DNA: TGTGCCAGTAGTATCGGGAAGGGGAACACTGAAGCTTTCTTT
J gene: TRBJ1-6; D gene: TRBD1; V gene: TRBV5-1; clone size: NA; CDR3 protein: CASNRGPRGQGEDNSPLHF; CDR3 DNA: TGCGCCAGCAACCGTGGTCCCCGAGGACAGGGGGAGGATAATTCACCCCTCCACTTT
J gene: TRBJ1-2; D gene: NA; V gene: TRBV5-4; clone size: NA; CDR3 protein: CASSLGSGDPVYGYTF; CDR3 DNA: TGTGCCAGCAGCTTGGGTTCCGGGGATCCGGTCTATGGCTACACCTTC
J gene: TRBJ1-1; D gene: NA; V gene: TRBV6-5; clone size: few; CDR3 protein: CASSPGRWGEAFF; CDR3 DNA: TGTGCCAGCAGTCCAGGGCGCTGGGGTGAAGCTTTCTTT
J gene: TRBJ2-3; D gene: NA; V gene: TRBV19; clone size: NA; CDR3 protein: CASSMVQKDTQYF; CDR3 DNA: TGTGCCAGTAGTATGGTTCAGAAAGATACGCAGTATTTT
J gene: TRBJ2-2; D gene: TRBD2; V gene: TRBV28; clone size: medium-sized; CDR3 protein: CATVRTSGITGELFF; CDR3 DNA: TGTGCCACCGTTAGGACTAGCGGGATTACCGGGGAGCTGTTTTTT
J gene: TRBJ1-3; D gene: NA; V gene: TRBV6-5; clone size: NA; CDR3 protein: CASSTTGNSGNTIYF; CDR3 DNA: TGTGCCAGCAGTACCACAGGGAACTCTGGAAACACCATATATTTT
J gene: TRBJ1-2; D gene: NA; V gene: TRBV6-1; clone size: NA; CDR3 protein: CASSEERGSGYGYTF; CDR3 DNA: TGTGCCAGCAGTGAAGAAAGGGGCTCCGGCTATGGCTACACCTTC
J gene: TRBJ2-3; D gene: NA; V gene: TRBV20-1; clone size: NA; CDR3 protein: CSAPLADTQYF; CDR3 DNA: TGCAGTGCCCCTCTTGCAGATACGCAGTATTTT
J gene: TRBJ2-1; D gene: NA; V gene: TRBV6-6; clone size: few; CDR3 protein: CASREGSYNEQFF; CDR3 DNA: TGTGCCAGCAGGGAGGGTTCATACAATGAGCAGTTCTTC
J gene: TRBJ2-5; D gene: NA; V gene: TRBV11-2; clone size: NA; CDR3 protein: CASSLGFRETQYF; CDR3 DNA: TGTGCCAGCAGCTTAGGTTTTCGAGAGACCCAGTACTTC
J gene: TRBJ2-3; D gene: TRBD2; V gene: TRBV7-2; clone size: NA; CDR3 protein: CASSILAGGRRDTQYF; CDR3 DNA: TGTGCCAGCAGCATACTAGCGGGGGGGAGGAGGGATACGCAGTATTTT
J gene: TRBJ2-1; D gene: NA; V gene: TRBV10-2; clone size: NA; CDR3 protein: CASSDRRPGYNEQFF; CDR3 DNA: TGCGCCAGCAGTGATCGGCGGCCGGGTTACAATGAGCAGTTCTTC
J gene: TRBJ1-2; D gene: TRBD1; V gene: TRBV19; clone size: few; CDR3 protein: CASSPIAGGGYTF; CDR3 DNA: TGTGCCAGTAGTCCCATTGCAGGGGGTGGCTACACCTTC
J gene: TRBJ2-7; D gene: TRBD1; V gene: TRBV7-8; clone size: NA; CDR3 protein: CASSLLWGTAQTYEQYF; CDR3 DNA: TGTGCCAGCAGCTTGCTTTGGGGGACAGCGCAAACCTACGAGCAGTACTTC
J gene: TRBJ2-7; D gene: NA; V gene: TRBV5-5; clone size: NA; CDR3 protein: CASSLAYEQYF; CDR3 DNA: TGTGCCAGCAGCTTGGCGTACGAGCAGTACTTC
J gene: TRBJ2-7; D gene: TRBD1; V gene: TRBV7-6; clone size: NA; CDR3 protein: CASSLAPGQEIEEQYF; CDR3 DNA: TGTGCCAGCAGCTTAGCCCCGGGACAGGAAATTGAGGAGCAGTACTTC
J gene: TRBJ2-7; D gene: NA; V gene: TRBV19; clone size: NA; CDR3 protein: CASSITWDNEQYF; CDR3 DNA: TGTGCCAGTAGTATAACGTGGGACAACGAGCAGTACTTC
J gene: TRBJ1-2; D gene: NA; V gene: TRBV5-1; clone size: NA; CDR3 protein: CASSLEGGYGYTF; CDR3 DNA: TGCGCCAGCAGCTTGGAAGGGGGCTATGGCTACACCTTC
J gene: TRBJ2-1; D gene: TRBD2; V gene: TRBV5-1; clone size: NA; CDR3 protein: CASSSGLAGDSYNEQFF; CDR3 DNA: TGCGCCAGCAGCTCGGGACTAGCGGGGGACTCCTACAATGAGCAGTTCTTC
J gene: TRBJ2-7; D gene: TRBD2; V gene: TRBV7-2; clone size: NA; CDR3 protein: CASSLAASGRNEQYF; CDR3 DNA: TGTGCCAGCAGCTTAGCGGCTAGCGGGAGAAACGAGCAGTACTTC
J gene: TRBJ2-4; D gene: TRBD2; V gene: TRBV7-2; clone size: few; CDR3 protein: CASSPSGSGFDIQYF; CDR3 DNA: TGTGCCAGCAGCCCCAGTGGTAGCGGGTTTGACATTCAGTACTTC
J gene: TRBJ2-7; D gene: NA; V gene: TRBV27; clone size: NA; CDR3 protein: CASSLSPRQARTYEQYF; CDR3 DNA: TGTGCCAGCAGTTTATCGCCACGACAGGCACGGACCTACGAGCAGTACTTC
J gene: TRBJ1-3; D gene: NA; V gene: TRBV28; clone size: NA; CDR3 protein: CASSPAGASRNTIYF; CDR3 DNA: TGTGCCAGCAGCCCAGCGGGGGCCAGTCGGAACACCATATATTTT
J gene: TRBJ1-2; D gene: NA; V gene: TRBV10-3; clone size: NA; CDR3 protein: CAISESAAGNYGYTF; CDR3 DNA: TGTGCCATCAGTGAGTCTGCGGCAGGGAACTATGGCTACACCTTC
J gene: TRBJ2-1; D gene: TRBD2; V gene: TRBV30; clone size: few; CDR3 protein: CAWSVPGGSYNEQFF; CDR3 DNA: TGTGCCTGGAGTGTTCCGGGAGGGAGCTACAATGAGCAGTTCTTC
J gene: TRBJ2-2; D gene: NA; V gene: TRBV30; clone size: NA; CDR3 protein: CAWSVQPARGLFF; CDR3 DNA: TGTGCCTGGAGTGTACAACCAGCCCGGGGGCTGTTTTTT
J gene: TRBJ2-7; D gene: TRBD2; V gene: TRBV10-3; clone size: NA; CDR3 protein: CAISDTLAAYEQYF; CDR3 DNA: TGTGCCATCAGTGACACCCTAGCGGCCTACGAGCAGTACTTC
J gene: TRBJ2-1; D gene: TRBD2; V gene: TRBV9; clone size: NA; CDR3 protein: CASSVTSANEQFF; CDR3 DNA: TGTGCCAGCAGCGTAACTAGCGCCAATGAGCAGTTCTTC
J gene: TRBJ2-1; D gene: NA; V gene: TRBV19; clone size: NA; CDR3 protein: CASSWRTYNEQFF; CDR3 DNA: TGTGCCAGTAGTTGGAGGACCTACAATGAGCAGTTCTTC
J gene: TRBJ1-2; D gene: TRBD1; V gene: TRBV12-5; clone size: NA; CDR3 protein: CASERPGQGYGYTF; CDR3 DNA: TGTGCTAGTGAGAGACCGGGACAGGGTTATGGCTACACCTTC
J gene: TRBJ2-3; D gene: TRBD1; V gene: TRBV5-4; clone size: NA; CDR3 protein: CASSYRQGADTQYF; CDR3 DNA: TGTGCCAGCAGCTATAGACAGGGTGCGGATACGCAGTATTTT
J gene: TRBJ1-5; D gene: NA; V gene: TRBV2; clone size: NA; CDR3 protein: CASRGTHGIDQPQHF; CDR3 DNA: TGTGCCAGCAGGGGGACACACGGCATAGATCAGCCCCAGCATTTT
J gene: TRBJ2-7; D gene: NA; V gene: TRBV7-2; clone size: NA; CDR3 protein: CASSNNPSYEQYF; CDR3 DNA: TGTGCCAGCAGCAACAACCCCTCCTACGAGCAGTACTTC
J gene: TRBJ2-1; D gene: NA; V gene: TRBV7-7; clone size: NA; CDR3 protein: CASSLEYSRNEQFF; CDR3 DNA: TGTGCTAGCAGCTTGGAGTACTCGAGGAATGAGCAGTTCTTC
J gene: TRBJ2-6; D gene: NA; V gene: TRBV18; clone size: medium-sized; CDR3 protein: CASSREGSGANVLTF; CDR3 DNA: TGTGCCAGCTCAAGAGAGGGTTCTGGGGCCAACGTCCTGACTTTC
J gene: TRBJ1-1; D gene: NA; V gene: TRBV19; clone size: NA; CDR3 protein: CASKRTMNTEAFF; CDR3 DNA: TGTGCCAGTAAGAGAACCATGAACACTGAAGCTTTCTTT
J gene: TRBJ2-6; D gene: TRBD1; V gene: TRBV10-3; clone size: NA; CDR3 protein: CAIGAGGNAGANVLTF; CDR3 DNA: TGTGCCATCGGTGCAGGGGGCAACGCTGGGGCCAACGTCCTGACTTTC
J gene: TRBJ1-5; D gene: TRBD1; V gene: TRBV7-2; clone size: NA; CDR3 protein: CASSPDRVRQPQHF; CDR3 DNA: TGTGCCAGCAGCCCTGACAGGGTTCGTCAGCCCCAGCATTTT
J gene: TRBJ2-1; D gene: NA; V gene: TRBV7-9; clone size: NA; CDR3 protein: CASSLARGTLGRNEQFF; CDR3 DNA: TGTGCCAGCAGCTTAGCGCGGGGGACACTGGGGCGCAATGAGCAGTTCTTC
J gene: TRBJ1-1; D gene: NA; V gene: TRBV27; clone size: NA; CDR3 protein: CASSFLRGSLPTEAFF; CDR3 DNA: TGTGCCAGCAGTTTCCTCAGGGGAAGCCTCCCCACTGAAGCTTTCTTT
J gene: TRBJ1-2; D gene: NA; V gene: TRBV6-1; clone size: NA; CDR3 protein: CASTMSTYGYTF; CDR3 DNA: TGTGCCAGCACCATGAGCACCTATGGCTACACCTTC
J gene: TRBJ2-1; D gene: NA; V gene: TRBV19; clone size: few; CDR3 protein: CASNLGPRYNEQFF; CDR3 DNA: TGTGCCAGTAATTTGGGGCCCCGGTACAATGAGCAGTTCTTC
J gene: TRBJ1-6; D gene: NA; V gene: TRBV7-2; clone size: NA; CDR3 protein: CASSAAEMGNSPLHF; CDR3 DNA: TGTGCCAGCAGCGCGGCGGAAATGGGTAATTCACCCCTCCACTTT
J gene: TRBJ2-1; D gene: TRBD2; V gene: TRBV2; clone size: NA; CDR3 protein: CASRQTSGKEQFF; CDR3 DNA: TGTGCCAGCAGGCAGACTAGCGGGAAAGAGCAGTTCTTC
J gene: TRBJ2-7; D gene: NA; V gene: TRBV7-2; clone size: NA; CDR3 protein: CASSFRGNYEQYF; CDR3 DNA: TGTGCCAGCAGCTTTAGGGGAAACTACGAGCAGTACTTC
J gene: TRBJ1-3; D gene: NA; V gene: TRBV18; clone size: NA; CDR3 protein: CASSPGRTRLSGNTIYF; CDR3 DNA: TGTGCCAGCTCACCTGGTCGGACTCGACTCTCTGGAAACACCATATATTTT
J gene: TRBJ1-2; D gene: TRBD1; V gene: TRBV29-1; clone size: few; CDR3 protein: CSVADRANYGYTF; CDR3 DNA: TGCAGCGTCGCAGACAGGGCTAACTATGGCTACACCTTC